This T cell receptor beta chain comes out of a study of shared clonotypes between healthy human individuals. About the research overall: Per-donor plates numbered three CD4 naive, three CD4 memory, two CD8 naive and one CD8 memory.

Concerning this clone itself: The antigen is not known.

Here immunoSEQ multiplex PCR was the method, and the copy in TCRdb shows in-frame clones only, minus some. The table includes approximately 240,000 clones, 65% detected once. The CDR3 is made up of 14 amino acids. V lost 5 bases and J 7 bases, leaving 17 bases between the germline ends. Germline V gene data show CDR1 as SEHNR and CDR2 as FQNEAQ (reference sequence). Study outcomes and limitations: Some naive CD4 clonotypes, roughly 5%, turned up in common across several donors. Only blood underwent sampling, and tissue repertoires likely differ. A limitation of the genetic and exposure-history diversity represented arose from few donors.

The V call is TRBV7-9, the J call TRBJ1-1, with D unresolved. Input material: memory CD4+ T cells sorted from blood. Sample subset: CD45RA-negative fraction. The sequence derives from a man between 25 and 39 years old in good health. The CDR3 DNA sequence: TGTGCCAGCAGCCCCGCAGGTTCGACGGGTGAAGCTTTCTTT. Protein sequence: CASSPAGSTGEAFF.